What follows are 16 T cell receptor beta chains derived from one specimen sequenced in a study of shared clonotypes between healthy human individuals. Using immunoSEQ multiplex PCR, the repertoire was profiled, and TCRdb retains in-frame clones only, with some absent. The sample lists approximately 340,000 clones, around 70% occurring once. Specimen: memory CD4+ T cells sorted from blood. As to subset: CD45RA-negative fraction. The origin of the receptors is a man aged 25-45 years in good health.

The chain recombines TRBV4-3 with TRBJ2-3; TRBD2 agrees at 9 bases. The CDR3 spans 16 residues. V gave up 3 bases and J gave up 1 base; unmatched junction bases: 5. CDR1 and CDR2 from the germline V gene are LGHNA and YSLEER. CDR3 DNA sequence: TGCGCCAGCAGCCACTCCTGGACTAGCGGCACAGATACGCAGTATTTT. It encodes CASSHSWTSGTDTQYF.

The genes are TRBV7-8 and TRBJ2-3; the D is unclear. Germline V gives CDR1 SGHVS, CDR2 FQNEAQ. This CDR3 is built from 13 residues. V gave up 3 bases and J gave up 2 bases, with 6 bases separating them. The CDR3 DNA reads as TGTGCCAGCAGCTTCCCCGCCACAGATACGCAGTATTTT. Its protein product is CASSFPATDTQYF.

The gene calls are TRBV6-5 and TRBJ2-3; unclear D gene. Germline V gene lookup returns CDR1 MNHEY and CDR2 SVGAGI. The CDR3 sequence is 13 residues long. V shed 2 bases and J shed 5 bases, with 8 bases lying between them. The CDR3 loop reads CASSYNSQDTQYF. CDR3 DNA: TGTGCCAGCAGTTACAACTCCCAAGATACGCAGTATTTT.

The count of this clone is one. The chain employs TRBV11-2 and TRBJ2-1; 12 positions agree with TRBD2. CDR3 size: 16 residues. In germline, CDR1 is SGHAT, CDR2 FQNNGV. Germline trimming cut 7 bases from V and 2 bases from J; bases unmatched to any gene: 6. The CDR3 DNA is TGTGCCAGCATCGTACTAGCGGGAGGCCCCTACAATGAGCAGTTCTTC. This gives the protein CASIVLAGGPYNEQFF.

J is TRBJ1-3 and V is TRBV5-4; no clear D. The CDR3 sequence is 14 residues long. CDR1 and CDR2 from the germline V gene are SGHNT and YYREEE (reference sequence). V was pared by 4 bases and J by 4 bases, with 12 bases between. The CDR3 is CASSAGGRGNTIYF. The CDR3 DNA reads TGTGCCAGCAGCGCCGGTGGCCGAGGAAACACCATATATTTT. Supplemented by reference TRBV5-4 and TRBJ1-3, the full variable domain reads ETGVTQSPTHLIKTRGQQVTLRCSSQSGHNTVSWYQQALGQGPQFIFQYYREEENGRGNFPPRFSGLQFPNYSSELNVNALELDDSALYLCASSAGGRGNTIYFGEGSWLTVV.

CDR3 sequence reads: CAVRVLNQPQHF. CDR3 nucleotides: TGTGCCGTGAGGGTGTTAAATCAGCCCCAGCATTTT. The genes are TRBV30 and TRBJ1-5; D gene uncertain. V was trimmed by 8 bases and J by 4 bases, leaving 12 bases between them. The germline gives CDR1 GTSNPN, CDR2 SVGIG (reference sequence). The CDR3 has 12 residues.

This clone was seen more than once but under ten times. V usage is TRBV11-2 and J usage is TRBJ2-7; the D is unclear. Germline CDR1 reads SGHAT; CDR2 reads FQNNGV. Deletions cut 5 bases from V and 2 bases from J, with 10 bases between. This CDR3 spans 13 amino acids. CDR3 DNA sequence: TGTGCCAGCAGCATCGGGCCGACCTACGAGCAGTACTTC. Amino acids: CASSIGPTYEQYF.

The chain combines TRBV5-1 with TRBJ2-1; TRBD2 is a possible D gene (5 bases). This CDR3 is built from 12 residues. Trimming stripped 4 bases from V and 9 bases from J, with 11 bases between. Germline CDR1 and CDR2: SGHRS and YFSETQ. The CDR3 region has the DNA TGCGCCAGCAGCGCTAGCTTGGGTGAGCAGTTCTTC. Translated, it gives CASSASLGEQFF. Supplemented by reference TRBV5-1 and TRBJ2-1, the full variable domain reads KAGVTQTPRYLIKTRGQQVTLSCSPISGHRSVSWYQQTPGQGLQFLFEYFSETQRNKGNFPGRFSGRQFSNSRSEMNVSTLELGDSALYLCASSASLGEQFFGPGTRLTVL.

V and J are TRBV5-4 and TRBJ2-4; a weak D match, TRBD2 (5 bases). The CDR3 totals 15 residues. Germline lookup yields CDR1 SGHNT and CDR2 YYREEE (reference sequence). The V end was cut by 2 bases, the J end by 0 bases, with 9 bases between. CDR3 sequence reads: CASSFRELAKNIQYF. The CDR3 DNA reads TGTGCCAGCAGCTTCCGGGAATTAGCCAAAAACATTCAGTACTTC.

This chain uses TRBV28 with TRBJ2-5; 10 bases fit TRBD2. The CDR3 runs 14 residues. V dropped 8 bases and J dropped 1; count of bases not matched to a gene: 4. Germline V gene lookup returns CDR1 MDHEN and CDR2 SYDVKM. CDR3 amino acids: CASLLAGAQETQYF. The CDR3 DNA follows: TGTGCCAGCCTCCTAGCGGGAGCCCAAGAGACCCAGTACTTC. The full variable domain, with the rest looked up from reference TRBV28 and TRBJ2-5, is DVKVTQSSRYLVKRTGEKVFLECVQDMDHENMFWYRQDPGLGLRLIYFSYDVKMKEKGDIPEGYSVSREKKERFSLILESASTNQTSMYLCASLLAGAQETQYFGPGTRLLVL.

Remarks on this clone: Other DNA variants within this sample encode the same CDR3. The chain is built from TRBV27 and TRBJ2-7, with D tentatively TRBD1 (7 bases). Trimming took 5 bases from V and 7 from J, leaving 9 bases between them. Germline CDR1 and CDR2: MNHEY and SMNVEV (reference sequence). The CDR3 covers 11 residues. The CDR3 DNA reads as TGTGCCAGCAGTCCAGGGGGGGAGCAGTACTTC. Protein product: CASSPGGEQYF.

This chain links TRBV7-9 with TRBJ2-7, with D possibly TRBD2 on 5 matching bases. Germline CDR1 reads SEHNR; CDR2 reads FQNEAQ (reference sequence). This CDR3 is 12 amino acids long. V shed 3 bases and J shed 6 bases, with 9 bases lying between them. The CDR3 loop is CASSFAGREQYF. DNA for the CDR3: TGTGCCAGCAGCTTTGCGGGTCGCGAGCAGTACTTC.

The chain couples TRBV28 to TRBJ1-1, with unresolved D. The germline V gene encodes CDR1 MDHEN and CDR2 SYDVKM. The CDR3 loop spans 10 amino acids. V shed 10 bases and J shed 5 bases, with 8 bases lying between them. The CDR3 nucleotides are TGTGCCATCGAAGGGACTGAAGCTTTCTTT. Translation: CAIEGTEAFF.

The chain uses TRBV7-6 and TRBJ2-2, with 7 positions matching TRBD2. This CDR3 region has 16 residues. The V gene's germline CDR1 is SGHVS and CDR2 FNYEAQ. The junction had 7 bases not matched to a gene; V was cut back by 3 bases and J by 3 bases. CDR3 DNA: TGTGCCAGCAGCTTTGAGGGAGGGGCCTACACCGGGGAGCTGTTTTTT. It codes for CASSFEGGAYTGELFF.

V is TRBV7-9 and J is TRBJ2-2, with D unclear. V was pared by 5 bases and J by 3 bases, with 4 bases between. The germline V gene encodes CDR1 SEHNR and CDR2 FQNEAQ (reference sequence). The CDR3 sequence is 12 residues long. CDR3 region: CASSDYTGELFF. The CDR3 bases are TGTGCCAGCAGCGATTACACCGGGGAGCTGTTTTTT.

V gene TRBV7-9 combines with J gene TRBJ2-1; 8 nucleotides match TRBD1. Trimming took 6 bases from V and 9 from J; bases not matched to a gene: 10. The germline V gene encodes CDR1 SEHNR and CDR2 FQNEAQ (reference sequence). The length of the CDR3 is 14 residues. As DNA, the CDR3 is TGTGCCAGCAGGGAGGTGGGACAGGCAGGTGAGCAGTTCTTC. Its protein is CASREVGQAGEQFF.